The entry below describes one T cell receptor beta chain. The entry originates in a study of control samples from healthy donors and cancer patients. Assay used: immunoSEQ multiplex PCR; TCRdb lists only in-frame clones, some missing. Of some 120,000 clones in the sample, about 90% were seen once. The CDR3 sequence is 12 residues long. CDR1 GTSNPN and CDR2 SVGIG come from the germline V gene (reference sequence). Trimming cost V 3 bases and J 6 bases, with 11 bases left between them. The sample was blood. This sequence joins TRBV30 and TRBJ1-2; D is undetermined. This clonotype originated in a man between 50 and 59 years old in good health. The CDR3 DNA follows: TGTGCCTGGAGCGCGCAGAGGGATGGCTACACCTTC. It specifies CAWSAQRDGYTF.